These T cell receptor beta chains were read from a single sample in a study of Ad26.COV2.S vaccination and SARS-CoV-2 variants. Assay: immunoSEQ multiplex PCR; the TCRdb copy retains only in-frame clones and omits some. This sample has over 300,000 clones, with about 83% found just once. The starting material was peripheral blood, obtained in a trial of Ad26.COV2.S vaccine versus placebo. These receptors were taken from a person aged 18-60 years who received the Ad26.COV2.S COVID-19 vaccine or a placebo. The CDR3 runs from the conserved cysteine through the conserved F or W. The D gene is left open where the match is weak. Some rows have no size entry. The others give once, few or many, or a class for an expanded clone.

D,V,J,size,length,DNA,CDR3
NA,TRBV3-1/TRBV3-2,TRBJ2-2,NA,16,TGTGCCAGCAGCCAAGATGAGGGGAGGAACACCGGGGAGCTGTTTTTT,CASSQDEGRNTGELFF
TRBD1,TRBV27,TRBJ1-5,NA,15,TGTGCCAGCAGAGATCTGAGGACAGGGGATCAGCCCCAGCATTTT,CASRDLRTGDQPQHF
NA,TRBV12-3/TRBV12-4,TRBJ2-7,NA,13,TGTGCCAGCAGTTTTGGGGGGACCTACGAGCAGTACTTC,CASSFGGTYEQYF
TRBD1,TRBV24-1,TRBJ1-1,once,15,TGTGCCACCAGTGATTCGGACAGGGGAAACACTGAAGCTTTCTTT,CATSDSDRGNTEAFF
NA,TRBV6-2/TRBV6-3,TRBJ1-2,NA,15,TGTGCCAGCAGTAGTATAACGAGAAGTAGGTATGGCTACACCTTC,CASSSITRSRYGYTF
TRBD1,TRBV7-9,TRBJ2-3,NA,15,TGTGCCAGCAGCTCCCTCGGGACAGGGCATGATACGCAGTATTTT,CASSSLGTGHDTQYF
NA,TRBV11-3,TRBJ1-2,NA,12,TGTGCCAGCAGCCCCCACCGAGGCGGCTACACCTTC,CASSPHRGGYTF
NA,TRBV7-8,TRBJ2-7,NA,15,TGTGCCAGCAGCTTAGGGGGACTCCAACTGTACGAGCAGTACTTC,CASSLGGLQLYEQYF
NA,TRBV27,TRBJ1-1,NA,17,TGTGCCAGCAGTTTATACCGCCGACGAGGGGGAACATCTGAAGCTTTCTTT,CASSLYRRRGGTSEAFF
NA,TRBV11-2,TRBJ2-6,NA,14,TGTGCCAGCACCCCAGGGGCGGGGGCCAACGTCCTGACTTTC,CASTPGAGANVLTF
TRBD2,TRBV4-1,TRBJ2-5,NA,17,TGCGCCAGCAGCCAGGGATTGACTAGCGGGGGATGGGAGACCCAGTACTTC,CASSQGLTSGGWETQYF
NA,TRBV25-1,TRBJ1-2,NA,11,TGTGCCAGCGTCTCCCTCTATGGCTACACCTTC,CASVSLYGYTF
NA,TRBV10-3,TRBJ1-1,NA,15,TGTGCCATCAGAGGGGGGGGGATTATGAACACTGAAGCTTTCTTT,CAIRGGGIMNTEAFF
TRBD2,TRBV4-2,TRBJ2-7,once,15,TGTGCCAGCAGCCAAGACGGCGGGAGTTTGTACGAGCAGTACTTC,CASSQDGGSLYEQYF
NA,TRBV2,TRBJ1-6,NA,12,TGTGCCAGCCACCGACTTCATTCACCCCTCCACTTT,CASHRLHSPLHF
NA,TRBV5-6,TRBJ2-5,once,16,TGTGCCAGCAGCTTGGGTTTCGGGGTACTCCAAGAGACCCAGTACTTC,CASSLGFGVLQETQYF
NA,TRBV5-4,TRBJ2-3,NA,13,TGTGCCAGTGTCAACAGGGGCACAGATACGCAGTATTTT,CASVNRGTDTQYF
TRBD1,TRBV19,TRBJ1-1,NA,13,TGTGCCAGTTCCTGGGACAGAAAGACTGAAGCTTTCTTT,CASSWDRKTEAFF
TRBD2,TRBV24-1,TRBJ2-1,few,16,TGTGCCACCAGTGATTTCGGCAATAGCGGGAGTGATGAGCAGTTCTTC,CATSDFGNSGSDEQFF